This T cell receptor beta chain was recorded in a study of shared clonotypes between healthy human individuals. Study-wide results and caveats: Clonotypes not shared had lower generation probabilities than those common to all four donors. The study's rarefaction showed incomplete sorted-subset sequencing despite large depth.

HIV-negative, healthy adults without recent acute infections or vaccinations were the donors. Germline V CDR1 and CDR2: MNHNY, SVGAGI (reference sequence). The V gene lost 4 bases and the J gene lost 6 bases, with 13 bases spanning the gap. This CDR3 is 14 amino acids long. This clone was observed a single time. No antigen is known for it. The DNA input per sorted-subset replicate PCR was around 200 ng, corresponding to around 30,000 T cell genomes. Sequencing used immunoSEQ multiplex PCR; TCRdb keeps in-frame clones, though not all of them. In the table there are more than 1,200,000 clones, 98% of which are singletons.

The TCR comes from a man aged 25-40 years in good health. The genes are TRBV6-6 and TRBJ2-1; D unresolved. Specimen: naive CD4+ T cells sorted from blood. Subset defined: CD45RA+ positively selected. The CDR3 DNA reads TGTGCCAGCAGTTCCGTGGCGCAGCCCAATGAGCAGTTCTTC. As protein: CASSSVAQPNEQFF.